Below, 14 T cell receptor beta chains from the same sample are listed, as sequenced in a study of T-cell memory formation after mild COVID-19. MiXCR was run by TCRdb on the 5' RACE reads, yielding one entry per CDR3 protein. The sample holds 470,000 or so distinct CDR3 sequences, around 17% seen once. The specimen was PBMCs or a T cell subset sorted from them (not recorded which). The receptor source for this set is a man between 18 and 29 years old who had mild COVID-19 (a few samples of this study predate the infection). Cell type and time point are not known.

Only a few counts were recorded for this clonotype. The CDR3 DNA follows: TGTGCCAGCAGCTCTACCCCAAGGGACGAGCAGTTCTTC. It is translated as CASSSTPRDEQFF. The rearrangement uses TRBV7-3 and TRBJ2-1; perhaps D is TRBD1 or TRBD2 (5 bases each). Trimming removed 4 bases from V and 10 bases from J, with 14 bases in between. Germline V gene lookup returns CDR1 SGHTA and CDR2 FQGTGA. The CDR3 sequence is 13 residues long. The full variable domain, rest sourced from reference TRBV7-3 and TRBJ2-1, is GAGVSQTPSNKVTEKGKYVELRCDPISGHTALYWYRQSLGQGPEFLIYFQGTGAADDSGLPNDRFFAVRPEGSVSTLKIQRTERGDSAVYLCASSSTPRDEQFFGPGTRLTVL.

J is TRBJ2-5 and V is TRBV7-9; D possibly uses TRBD1 or TRBD2 (5 bases each). The CDR3 runs 15 residues. The V and J ends lost 4 bases and 4 bases respectively, with 16 bases between them. CDR1 and CDR2 (germline): SEHNR, FQNEAQ (reference sequence). This CDR3 is CASSYPLGTRETQYF. The CDR3 DNA follows: TGTGCCAGCAGCTACCCACTAGGGACCAGAGAGACCCAGTACTTC.

This chain uses TRBV6-2 or TRBV6-3 with TRBJ2-5; either TRBD1 or TRBD2 may fit D (5 bases each). The V gene lost 3 bases and the J gene lost 2 bases, with 10 bases spanning the gap. CDR1 is MNHEY and CDR2 is SVGEGT in the germline V gene. The CDR3 contains 14 residues. CDR3 in amino acids: CASSYRGIQETQYF. The CDR3 DNA follows: TGTGCCAGCAGTTATCGGGGCATTCAAGAGACCCAGTACTTC.

This clonotype was observed a few times. The chain carries TRBV7-2 and TRBJ2-5; D is undetermined. V was pared by 2 bases and J by 4 bases, with 8 bases between. The CDR3 is 13 residues long. Per germline, CDR1 SGHTA and CDR2 FQGNSA. Written as DNA, the CDR3 is TGTGCCAGCAGCTTATCACAGCGAGAGACCCAGTACTTC. It codes for CASSLSQRETQYF.

The chain uses TRBV4-2 and TRBJ2-5, with D possibly being TRBD2 (5 bases). Per the germline V gene, CDR1 is LGHNA and CDR2 is YNFKEQ. V lost 1 base and J 4 bases, leaving 7 bases between the germline ends. This CDR3 is built from 13 residues. The CDR3 DNA reads TGTGCCAGCAGCCAAGCGGCGGGAGAGACCCAGTACTTC. This sequence encodes CASSQAAGETQYF.

This clonotype was found a few times. The chain uses TRBV7-2 and TRBJ2-3; perhaps D is TRBD1 or TRBD2 (6 bases each). The CDR3 has 17 residues. The germline V gene encodes CDR1 SGHTA and CDR2 FQGNSA. V was clipped by 5 bases and J by 1 base, with 19 bases between them. CDR3 amino acids: CASSLRWGAKGTDTQYF. CDR3 in DNA: TGTGCCAGCAGCCTCCGCTGGGGGGCCAAGGGCACAGATACGCAGTATTTT.

This sequence joins TRBV7-6 and TRBJ2-3, with 10 bases that match TRBD2. The CDR3 has 15 residues. The V and J ends lost 5 bases and 3 bases, in that order; junction bases with no gene match: 5. CDR1 is SGHVS, CDR2 FNYEAQ, per germline. Written as DNA, the CDR3 is TGTGCCAGCAGCCACGGGACTAGCGTGACAGATACGCAGTATTTT. Amino acid sequence: CASSHGTSVTDTQYF.

A remark on this clonotype: A much larger clone lies one base from this, so it may be a read error. The rearrangement links TRBV2 to TRBJ2-5; the D gene is possibly TRBD2 (5 bases). V lost 4 bases and J lost 2, with 14 bases in between. Germline assignment: CDR1 SNHLY and CDR2 FYNNEI. This CDR3 contains 15 residues. CDR3 protein: CASSGGSVGQETQYF. DNA of the CDR3: TGTGCCAGCAGTGGGGGTAGCGTGGGACAAGAGACCCAGTACTTC.

CDR3 residues: CASSPFRRSNYGYTF. The CDR3 bases are TGTGCCAGCAGTCCCTTTCGCAGGTCTAACTATGGCTACACCTTC. This rearrangement joins TRBV12-3 or TRBV12-4 to TRBJ1-2; the D is unclear. The CDR3 is made up of 15 amino acids. Trimming shortened V by 5 bases and J by 0 bases, and 13 bases separated the two germline ends.

The chain employs TRBV10-1 and TRBJ2-7; 10 bases map to TRBD1. Trimming cost V 6 bases and J 5 bases; bases outside gene matches: 10. The CDR3 consists of 15 residues. Germline CDR1 reads WNHNN; CDR2 reads SYGVQD (reference sequence). CDR3 nucleotide sequence: TGCGCCAGCAGCGTGCCGGGACAGGGGTGCCACGAGCAGTACTTC. It specifies CASSVPGQGCHEQYF.

This clonotype was seen more than once but under ten times. This chain connects TRBV27 to TRBJ1-5; D may be TRBD1 (6 bases). The V end was cut by 6 bases, the J end by 0 bases, with 9 bases between. CDR1 MNHEY and CDR2 SMNVEV come from the germline V gene (reference sequence). This CDR3 is built from 14 residues. The DNA for the CDR3 is TGTGCCAGCAGGCAGGGGTATAGCAATCAGCCCCAGCATTTT. Protein product: CASRQGYSNQPQHF.

The chain joins TRBV7-8 to TRBJ1-4; unclear D gene. Germline loops: CDR1 SGHVS, CDR2 FQNEAQ. The CDR3 is 17 residues long. Between the trimmed V and J ends, which lost 4 bases and 7 bases, there was a span of 22 bases. The CDR3 sequence is CASSSGPGGERIEKLFF. CDR3 in DNA: TGTGCCAGCAGCTCCGGGCCAGGCGGGGAGCGGATTGAAAAACTGTTTTTT. Drawing the rest from reference TRBV7-8 and TRBJ1-4, the complete variable domain is GAGVSQSPRYKVAKRGQDVALRCDPISGHVSLFWYQQALGQGPEFLTYFQNEAQLDKSGLPSDRFFAERPEGSVSTLKIQRTQQEDSAVYLCASSSGPGGERIEKLFFGSGTQLSVL.

This clonotype was seen a handful of times. The V gene is TRBV7-9, the J gene TRBJ2-3; no definite D call. V was trimmed by 5 bases and J by 0 bases, leaving 6 bases between them. CDR1 is SEHNR and CDR2 is FQNEAQ in the germline V gene (reference sequence). This CDR3 has 13 amino acids. CDR3 protein: CASSGTSTDTQYF. The CDR3, as DNA: TGTGCCAGCAGCGGTACTAGCACAGATACGCAGTATTTT.

This clonotype came up many times. The chain couples TRBV4-1 to TRBJ2-3, with 12 bases lining up with TRBD2. The trim removed 0 bases at V and 3 bases at J, leaving 13 bases unmatched. The CDR3 is 20 amino acids. Germline-derived CDR1 and CDR2 are MGHRA and YSYEKL. DNA for the CDR3: TGCGCCAGCAGCCAAGAACCAGGGCTAGCGGGGGGGCGGGAAACAGATACGCAGTATTTT. It is translated as CASSQEPGLAGGRETDTQYF.